This is a list of T cell receptor beta chains from one sample in a study of vaccination effects on CD4 cells after COVID-19. These TCRs' antigens remain unknown. Profiling relied on immunoSEQ multiplex PCR, and the TCRdb table lists in-frame clones only, not all of them. The table has under 60,000 clones, over 50% seen once. The sample consisted of CD4+ T cells from PBMCs cultured without peptide, taken before COVID-19 vaccination. These TCRs come from a human donor who received a COVID-19 vaccine. The CDR3 runs from the conserved cysteine through the conserved F or W. Each record gives: D gene, V gene, J gene, clone size, CDR3 protein, CDR3 DNA. D genes are given only for firm matches. Some rows have no size entry. The others give once, few or many, or a class for an expanded clone.

>-|TRBV7-3|TRBJ1-1|few
CASSPTGRGTEAFF
TGTGCCAGCAGCCCAACAGGGAGAGGCACTGAAGCTTTCTTT
>TRBD2|TRBV12-3/TRBV12-4|TRBJ2-5|-
CASTLGAGAQYF
TGTGCCAGCACCTTGGGCGCGGGGGCCCAGTACTTC
>-|TRBV14|TRBJ2-7|-
CASSQPGRPPYEQYF
TGTGCCAGCAGCCAACCGGGACGGCCTCCCTACGAGCAGTACTTC
>TRBD2|TRBV6-5|TRBJ2-1|once
CASSYSGGEVEQFF
TGTGCCAGCAGTTACAGCGGGGGAGAGGTTGAGCAGTTCTTC
>TRBD1|TRBV2|TRBJ2-3|-
CASSDRPDREFTDTQYF
TGTGCCAGCAGTGATCGGCCCGACAGGGAGTTCACAGATACGCAGTATTTT
>-|TRBV19|TRBJ1-2|-
CASSLKDFNYGYTF
TGTGCCAGTAGTTTGAAGGACTTTAACTATGGCTACACCTTC
>-|TRBV19|TRBJ2-2|-
CASKQQRNTGELFF
TGTGCCAGTAAACAACAACGGAACACCGGGGAGCTGTTTTTT
>-|TRBV19|TRBJ2-2|-
CASSGRGILNTGELFF
TGTGCCAGTAGTGGCCGGGGGATCCTGAACACCGGGGAGCTGTTTTTT
>-|TRBV10-3|TRBJ1-2|-
CAISPVNYGYTF
TGTGCCATCAGTCCAGTTAACTATGGCTACACCTTC
>TRBD2|TRBV7-2|TRBJ2-3|-
CASSQQPSGSGNTDTQYF
TGTGCCAGCAGCCAACAGCCTAGCGGGAGTGGAAACACAGATACGCAGTATTTT
>-|TRBV7-3|TRBJ2-1|-
CASSLTSGGPASYNEQFF
TGTGCCAGCAGCTTAACTTCTGGGGGGCCCGCCTCCTACAATGAGCAGTTCTTC